A single T cell receptor beta chain is shown here with its context. What it recognizes is unknown. Clones were read by immunoSEQ multiplex PCR, and TCRdb kept only the in-frame ones, dropping some. The data show about 73,000 clones, more than 70% seen once. Per the germline V gene, CDR1 is LNHDA and CDR2 is SQIVND (reference sequence). CDR3 length equals 14 residues. The V gene end was trimmed by 4 bases and the J gene end by 2 bases; junction bases not matched to a gene: 3. The data belong to a study of OX40 agonist ivuxolimab in advanced cancers. Findings of the study overall: Among patients with partial responses at 0.1-3.0 mg/kg, clonal expansion was among the lowest. Some patients without response likewise showed low normalized clonal expansion.

The sequences come from CD4+ or CD8+ T cells sorted from blood, collected in a trial of the OX40 agonist ivuxolimab. V usage is TRBV19 and J usage is TRBJ2-7; 9 bases fit TRBD1. This clonotype originated in an adult with an advanced solid tumor such as melanoma, head and neck, liver or kidney cancer. For the CDR3, the DNA is TGTGCCAGTAGTAAAGGACAGGGGACCTACGAGCAGTACTTC. Translation: CASSKGQGTYEQYF.